This TCR beta chain came from a study of CD8 T cells in Susac syndrome. CD8+ and CD4+ T cells were negatively isolated; TEMRA cells were FACS-enriched. cDNA came from about 0.5 to 1 ug RNA primed by random hexamers. Multiplex PCR with immunoSEQ amplified the TCR beta CDR3 across 54 Vbeta and 13 Jbeta. TCRdb re-called the immunoSEQ multiplex PCR reads through MiXCR, storing one row per CDR3 protein. The table records around 150,000 distinct CDR3 sequences, around 95% of them present only once. The V gene's germline CDR1 is MNHEY and CDR2 SMNVEV (reference sequence). Trimming left V 2 bases short and J 4 bases short, with 11 bases between. The CDR3 runs to 14 residues.

This sequence was found in a human donor with Susac syndrome. V gene TRBV27 combines with J gene TRBJ1-2; D unresolved. Sequencing input: CD8+ T cells from PBMCs. CDR3: CASSLTLTGYGYTF. The DNA for the CDR3 is TGTGCCAGCAGTTTAACACTGACTGGCTATGGCTACACCTTC.